The next 4 T cell receptor beta chains were all read from a single sample in a study of T cell responses to AZD1222 COVID-19 vaccine listed by TCRdb under 2021. What the time point label conveys for this sample: baseline before first vaccination. In light of the paper, this sample's treatment or condition label describes: meningococcal conjugate vaccine given as trial control. Libraries were made using the immunoSEQ multiplex PCR assay. In its TCRdb copy, this immuneACCESS table keeps in-frame sequences only and misses some clones. Where compared with another copy, unresolved V genes explain less than half of these, and the others have no known cause. This sample has 77,000 or so clones in its table, and about 92% of those were observed once. The ten largest clones capture 5.5% to 9% of the sample. Sequenced here: peripheral blood, sampled on day 0 of MenACWY control vaccination. These receptors were obtained from an adult in good health.

The chain combines TRBV25-1 with TRBJ1-6; maybe TRBD1 (5 bases). The CDR3 has 14 amino acids. Trimming shortened V by 3 bases and J by 8 bases, and 11 bases separated the two germline ends. Germline V lookup: CDR1 MGHDK, CDR2 SYGVNS. In DNA form, the CDR3 reads TGTGCCAGCAGTGAGGGGCCCGTGGATTCACCCCTCCACTTT. This gives the protein CASSEGPVDSPLHF.

The chain joins TRBV18 to TRBJ1-1; D is uncertain. The CDR3 is 12 amino acids. V was cut by 4 bases and J by 1 base, with 4 bases left in between. The germline V gene has CDR1 KGHSH and CDR2 LQKENI. CDR3 coding DNA: TGTGCCAGCTCACGCCCGAACACTGAAGCTTTCTTT. This codes for CASSRPNTEAFF.

This clone was counted between two and nine times. The rearrangement joins TRBV7-2 to TRBJ2-2; 12 bases align to TRBD2. V lost 5 bases to trimming and J lost 4 bases; unmatched junction nucleotides: 8. The CDR3 length is 17 residues. Germline CDR1 reads SGHTA; CDR2 reads FQGNSA. The CDR3 loop reads CASSPSGRAGITGELFF. CDR3 coding DNA: TGTGCCAGCAGCCCTAGCGGGAGGGCTGGGATCACCGGGGAGCTGTTTTTT.

This clone turned up a few times. V and J are TRBV7-9 and TRBJ2-6, with D hard to call. The CDR3 covers 18 residues. CDR1 and CDR2 from the germline V gene are SEHNR and FQNEAQ (reference sequence). Trimming cost V 2 bases and J 0 bases, with 14 bases left between them. CDR3 amino acids: CASSLSISIRSGANVLTF. CDR3 nucleotides: TGTGCCAGCAGCTTAAGTATTAGTATACGCTCTGGGGCCAACGTCCTGACTTTC.